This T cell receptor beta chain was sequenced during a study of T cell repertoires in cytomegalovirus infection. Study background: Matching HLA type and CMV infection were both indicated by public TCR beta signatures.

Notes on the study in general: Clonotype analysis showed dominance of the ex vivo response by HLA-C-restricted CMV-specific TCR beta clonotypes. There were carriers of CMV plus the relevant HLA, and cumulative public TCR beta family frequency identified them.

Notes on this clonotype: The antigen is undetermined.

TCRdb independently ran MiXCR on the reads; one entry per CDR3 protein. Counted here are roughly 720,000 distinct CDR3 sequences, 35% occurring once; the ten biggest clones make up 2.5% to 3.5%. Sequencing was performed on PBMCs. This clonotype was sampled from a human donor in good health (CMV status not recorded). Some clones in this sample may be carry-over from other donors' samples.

This CDR3 reads CSASARGTEAFF. CDR3 coding DNA: TGCAGTGCTAGTGCCAGGGGCACTGAAGCTTTCTTT. This chain joins TRBV20-1 and TRBJ1-1; D may be TRBD1 (6 bases). The CDR3 sequence is 12 residues long. V dropped 3 bases and J dropped 4 bases, with 9 bases sitting between them. Germline CDR1 and CDR2: DFQATT and SNEGSKA (reference sequence).